This T cell receptor (beta chain) was observed in a study of post-analysis software for immune sequencing data. Study-wide points: Versus controls, multiple sclerosis patients showed significantly lower diversity (normalized Chao1).

This clonotype was counted a few times. Its target is unknown. Researchers reported that TCR beta cDNA libraries carried unique molecular identifiers. One entry per CDR3 protein results from TCRdb running MiXCR on the PCR reads. This table has 450,000 to 650,000 distinct CDR3 sequences, 44% appearing once. The specimen was blood. This TCR came from a girl aged 5-17 years with multiple sclerosis.

The CDR3 reads CASSRDRVGTEAFF. In DNA form, the CDR3 reads TGTGCCAGCAGTCGGGACAGGGTCGGCACTGAAGCTTTCTTT. The rearrangement links TRBV6-5 to TRBJ1-1, with 9 bases that match TRBD1. Germline V gene sequence: CDR1 MNHEY, CDR2 SVGAGI. This CDR3 has 14 amino acids. V shed 5 bases, J shed 4 bases, and the junction held 5 bases outside the gene matches.